This T cell receptor beta chain was captured by sequencing in a study of shared clonotypes between healthy human individuals (dated by TCRdb to about 2020). In the study overall: The cohort comprised a couple of women and three men aged 18 to 49 years. Blood TCR repertoires of a handful of healthy adults were deeply sequenced to estimate repertoire size and the extent of clonotype sharing between individuals. Per donor, leukapheresis produced somewhere between about 0.94 and 10 billion PBMCs. Different laboratories and diverse techniques were used to prepare libraries and sequence TCR repertoires, to increase sequencing depth and limit assay-specific biases. Per donor, three plates each were used for CD4 naive and CD4 memory, two for CD8 naive, and one for CD8 memory.

Healthy HIV-negative adults with no recently reported acute infections or vaccinations were included as donors. Only Caucasian adults living in Nashville, Tennessee, USA were represented among the donors. CD4+ T cells were enriched through magnetic negative selection, after which naive cells were positively selected on CD45RA and the remaining negative fraction served as the memory subset. Blood was obtained by leukapheresis, after which PBMCs were separated by Ficoll-Histopaque density gradient centrifugation and cryopreserved in liquid nitrogen vapor phase. Analytical flow cytometry was used to check the purity and quantity of each magnetically sorted T cell population. Genomic DNA was isolated from each sorted fraction and quantified by UV absorbance on a Nanodrop 2000c. The CDR3 measures 18 amino acids from cysteine to phenylalanine. The retained sequence is limited to the CDR3, 54 bases, with the frame set at the first base. V lost 5 bases and J lost 4 bases; the stretch between them is 24 bases long. The germline V gene sets CDR1 to MRHNA and CDR2 to SNTAGT.

Comments on this clone: Its antigen target is currently unknown. Base-call qualities are not available, and no considerably larger clone is one nucleotide away.

The study at large found these results: Based on pairwise subsampling, the degree of clonotype sharing among donors was expected to be affected by sequencing depth. Sampling was restricted to blood, and TCR repertoires in tissue are likely to differ from TCR repertoires in blood. Across four donors, about 5.2% of naive CD4, roughly 3.4% of naive CD8, 2% to 2.5% of memory CD4, and roughly 0.4% of memory CD8 clonotypes were shared. The small number of donors limited the genetic and exposure-history diversity represented. Compared with non-shared clonotypes, clonotypes shared by all four sorted-subset donors had higher generation probabilities. Naive subsets generally had larger estimated clonotype richness than memory subsets did. Rarefaction of sorted-subset datasets indicated incomplete sequencing despite the large sequencing depth.

Using the deep immunoSEQ assay, multiplex PCR amplified TCR CDR3 regions from genomic DNA. Genomic DNA extracted from each cell subset was distributed evenly over all wells of several immunoSEQ 96-well plates, and each plate served as one replicate. For sorted subsets, approximately 200 ng of genomic DNA, equivalent to roughly 30,000 T cell genomes, went into each replicate PCR. Purified libraries were quantified with a Qubit 3.0 fluorometer, sized on a Bioanalyzer 2100, and re-quantified with the KAPA Library Quantification kit. Every immunoSEQ 96-well plate was sequenced on a dedicated single-read 150-cycle Illumina NextSeq 550 flow cell. In the paper's pipeline: Because only junctional sequences without quality scores were contained in the immunoSEQ output, filtering matching that applied to full-length reads could not be performed. Sequences were annotated with PyIR, a Python wrapper for IgBLAST v1.9, using IMGT germline references to assign V/J genes and CDR3. Any read was removed if the V/J assignment was weak (E-value above 1e-6), the CDR3 was missing, or the read contained stop codons, out-of-frame junctions, or ambiguous translated residues. V3J clonotypes were defined by identical inferred V gene, J gene, and CDR3 amino acid sequence. The percentage overlap between two repertoires was calculated by dividing the number of shared unique clonotypes by the size of the smaller repertoire. Richness of each repertoire was evaluated using RTK rarefaction, the Chao1 estimator, and Recon v2.1 estimates of unobserved clonotypes. For all TCRbeta clonotypes obtained by the gDNA method from several donors, generation probabilities were computed with OLGA. What TCRdb holds here is the immuneACCESS table cut down to in-frame rearrangements. Part of the clones is not present; checked against another copy, under half of the missing clones reflect an unresolved V gene, and the others are unexplained. V and J calls plus clone size are reproduced from that table; the DNA served to infer D and trimming. The sample table contains about 2 million clones; only one count was recorded for 95% of them. Jointly, the top ten make up 0.13% of the sample.

The specimen was naive CD4+ T cells sorted from blood. The cell subset or site label on this specimen signifies: CD45RA+ positively selected. This clonotype originated in a man younger than 35 in good health. The chain uses TRBV6-4 and TRBJ1-5, with a tentative D gene TRBD1 over 5 matching bases. The CDR3 amino acid sequence is: CASSFLTTVVEGNQPQHF. The DNA sequence is given as TGTGCCAGCAGTTTCCTAACGACAGTAGTGGAAGGGAATCAGCCCCAGCATTTT.